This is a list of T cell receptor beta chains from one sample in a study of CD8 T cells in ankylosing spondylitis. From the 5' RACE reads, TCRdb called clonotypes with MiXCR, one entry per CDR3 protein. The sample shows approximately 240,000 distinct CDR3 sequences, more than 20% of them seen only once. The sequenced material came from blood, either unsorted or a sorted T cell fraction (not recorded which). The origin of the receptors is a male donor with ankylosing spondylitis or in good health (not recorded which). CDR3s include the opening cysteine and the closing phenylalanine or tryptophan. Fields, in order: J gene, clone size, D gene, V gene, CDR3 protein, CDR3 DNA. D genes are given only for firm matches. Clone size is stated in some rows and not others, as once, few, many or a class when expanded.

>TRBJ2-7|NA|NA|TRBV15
CATSREPAPYEQYF
TGTGCCACCAGCAGAGAACCGGCCCCCTACGAGCAGTACTTC
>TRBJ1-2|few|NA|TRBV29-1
CSVSVRGGYTF
TGCAGCGTTTCTGTGAGGGGAGGCTACACCTTC
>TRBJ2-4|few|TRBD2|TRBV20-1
CSARHSGGGLYIQYF
TGCAGTGCTAGACATAGCGGGGGGGGCTTGTACATTCAGTACTTC
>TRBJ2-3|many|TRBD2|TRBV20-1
CSVAPGGGKYF
TGCAGTGTCGCCCCCGGGGGGGGGAAGTATTTT
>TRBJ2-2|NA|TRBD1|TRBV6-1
CASTRTGYLGGGELFF
TGTGCCAGCACCCGGACAGGCTACCTGGGTGGCGGGGAGCTGTTTTTT
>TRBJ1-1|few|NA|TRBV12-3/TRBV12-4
CASSRDIAPNTEAFF
TGTGCCAGCAGTCGGGACATAGCCCCGAACACTGAAGCTTTCTTT
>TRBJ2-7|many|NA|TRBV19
CASSRDVTYEQYF
TGTGCCAGTAGTAGAGACGTAACCTACGAGCAGTACTTC
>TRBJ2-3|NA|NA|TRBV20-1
CSARAPGYYTDTQYF
TGCAGTGCTAGAGCTCCGGGCTACTACACAGATACGCAGTATTTT
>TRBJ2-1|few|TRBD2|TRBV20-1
CSASQAGGREQFF
TGCAGTGCTAGTCAAGCGGGGGGGCGGGAGCAGTTCTTC
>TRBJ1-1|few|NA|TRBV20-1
CSAREGVMNTEAFF
TGCAGTGCTAGAGAGGGGGTGATGAACACTGAAGCTTTCTTT
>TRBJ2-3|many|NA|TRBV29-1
CSVQGGFSDTQYF
TGCAGCGTTCAGGGCGGGTTCTCAGATACGCAGTATTTT
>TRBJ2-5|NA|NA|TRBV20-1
CSAGPGTLQETQYF
TGCAGTGCCGGACCCGGGACACTTCAAGAGACCCAGTACTTC
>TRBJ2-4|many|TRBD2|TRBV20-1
CSALAGLAKNIQYF
TGCAGTGCTCTAGCGGGACTAGCCAAAAACATTCAGTACTTC
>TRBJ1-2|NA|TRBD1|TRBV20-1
CSARAYRGDYGYTF
TGCAGTGCTAGAGCCTACAGGGGAGACTATGGCTACACCTTC
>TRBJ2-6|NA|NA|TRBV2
CASRGDSGANVLTF
TGTGCCAGCAGAGGGGACTCTGGGGCCAACGTCCTGACTTTC
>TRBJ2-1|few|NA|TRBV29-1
CSVEEGGNEQFF
TGCAGCGTTGAAGAGGGGGGCAATGAGCAGTTCTTC
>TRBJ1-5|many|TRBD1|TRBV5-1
CASSRTGDDNQPQHF
TGCGCCAGCAGCCGGACAGGGGACGACAATCAGCCCCAGCATTTT
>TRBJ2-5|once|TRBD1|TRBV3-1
CASSQRQGSPQYF
TGTGCCAGCAGCCAGAGACAGGGATCCCCCCAGTACTTC
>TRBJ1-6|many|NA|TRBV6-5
CASSYVRNSPLHF
TGTGCCAGCAGTTACGTCCGGAATTCACCCCTCCACTTT
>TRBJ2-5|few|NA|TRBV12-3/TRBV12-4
CASSITGSVETQYF
TGTGCCAGCAGTATCACCGGGAGCGTGGAGACCCAGTACTTC
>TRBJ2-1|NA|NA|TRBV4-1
CASSQLFNEQFF
TGCGCCAGCAGCCAACTTTTTAATGAGCAGTTCTTC
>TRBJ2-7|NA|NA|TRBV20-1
CSARDWGGAGYEQYF
TGCAGTGCTAGAGATTGGGGGGGCGCAGGCTACGAGCAGTACTTC